One and the same sample provided the 26 T cell receptor beta chains below, sequenced in a study of blood T cell repertoires in COVID-19. Assay used: immunoSEQ multiplex PCR; TCRdb lists only in-frame clones, some missing. The data contain roughly 260,000 clones, approximately 90% of them singletons. The sequenced sample consisted of peripheral blood. The source is a woman between 40 and 50 years old with acute or convalescent COVID-19.

The CDR3 loop is CASSPWTGPGEETQYF. CDR3 nucleotides: TGTGCCAGCAGCCCTTGGACAGGGCCGGGCGAGGAGACCCAGTACTTC. This rearrangement joins TRBV7-9 to TRBJ2-5; TRBD1 matches at 8 bases. Germline CDR1 reads SEHNR; CDR2 reads FQNEAQ (reference sequence). J was trimmed by 5 bases and V by 5 bases; bases with no gene match: 13. This CDR3 comprises 16 residues.

CDR3 sequence: CAWRDYRGPNYGYTF. As DNA, the CDR3 is TGTGCCTGGAGGGATTACAGGGGGCCGAACTATGGCTACACCTTC. The rearrangement joins TRBV30 to TRBJ1-2; the match to TRBD1 covers 9 bases. CDR3 length: 15 amino acids. Germline V gene data show CDR1 as GTSNPN and CDR2 as SVGIG (reference sequence). The V and J ends lost 3 bases and 2 bases, in that order; junction bases with no gene match: 7.

The chain couples TRBV4-1 to TRBJ1-6; weak D call: TRBD1 (6 bases). Germline CDR1 and CDR2: MGHRA and YSYEKL. Trimming removed 1 base from V and 10 bases from J, with 17 bases in between. CDR3 length: 16 amino acids. The CDR3, as DNA: TGCGCCAGCAGCCAAGCCGGGACACGGGGAAAGTCACCCCTCCACTTT. This gives the protein CASSQAGTRGKSPLHF.

This chain links TRBV19 with TRBJ1-2, with D tentatively TRBD1 (6 bases). CDR1 and CDR2 from the germline V gene are LNHDA and SQIVND (reference sequence). V was clipped by 7 bases and J by 4 bases, with 10 bases between them. The CDR3 runs to 12 residues. The CDR3 spells CASTPDSYGYTF. CDR3 nucleotides: TGTGCCAGTACCCCGGACAGCTATGGCTACACCTTC.

The chain couples TRBV6-2 or TRBV6-3 to TRBJ2-5, with 8 nucleotides matching TRBD1. The CDR3 loop spans 15 amino acids. V dropped 2 bases and J dropped 5; count of bases not matched to a gene: 7. The germline V gene encodes CDR1 MNHEY and CDR2 SVGEGT. The CDR3 DNA is TGTGCCAGCAGTTACCCAGGGGGCGCCTTGGAGACCCAGTACTTC. This encodes CASSYPGGALETQYF.

This clone was picked up one time. V gene TRBV7-3 combines with J gene TRBJ1-2; the D gene is possibly TRBD1 (6 bases). Deletions cut 0 bases from V and 4 bases from J, with 9 bases between. This CDR3 has 14 residues. Germline CDR1 reads SGHTA; CDR2 reads FQGTGA. The CDR3 region has the DNA TGTGCCAGCAGCTTAACGGGGGCGGTCTATGGCTACACCTTC. As protein: CASSLTGAVYGYTF.

The chain couples TRBV27 to TRBJ1-2; 9 bases map to TRBD1. The CDR3 has 16 residues. The V gene end was trimmed by 7 bases and the J gene end by 8 bases; junction bases not matched to a gene: 17. In germline, CDR1 is MNHEY, CDR2 SMNVEV (reference sequence). The CDR3 spells CASMPDGTGSALGYTF. The CDR3 DNA reads as TGTGCCAGCATGCCTGACGGGACAGGGTCGGCCCTGGGCTACACCTTC.

The rearrangement links TRBV5-1 to TRBJ2-5; D ambiguous. Germline V lookup: CDR1 SGHRS, CDR2 YFSETQ. This CDR3 comprises 15 residues. Trimming removed 0 bases from V and 0 bases from J, with 9 bases in between. The CDR3 loop reads CASSLAAKYQETQYF. The CDR3 DNA follows: TGCGCCAGCAGCTTGGCAGCGAAGTACCAAGAGACCCAGTACTTC.

The chain employs TRBV6-1 and TRBJ1-5; 9 bases map to TRBD1. The V segment lost 4 bases and the J segment 3 bases; nucleotides outside the gene matches: 10. CDR1 is MNHNS, CDR2 SASEGT, per germline. The CDR3 has 17 residues. The CDR3 is CASSGTGVVVHNQPQHF. Here the CDR3 DNA reads TGTGCCAGCAGTGGGACAGGGGTAGTAGTCCACAATCAGCCCCAGCATTTT.

The chain combines TRBV19 with TRBJ1-1, with 8 bases identical to TRBD1. The CDR3 runs to 14 residues. J gave up 7 bases and V 3 bases, and 7 bases lay outside the gene matches. Germline V gene lookup returns CDR1 LNHDA and CDR2 SQIVND (reference sequence). This CDR3 is CASSMGRGQGEAFF. The CDR3 DNA sequence: TGTGCCAGTAGTATGGGCAGGGGGCAGGGTGAAGCTTTCTTT.

The chain is built from TRBV10-3 and TRBJ2-2; the match to TRBD2 covers 7 bases. This CDR3 region has 16 residues. Unmatched junction bases numbered 20, after V lost 9 bases and J lost 10 bases. Germline lookup yields CDR1 ENHRY and CDR2 SYGVKD. The CDR3 DNA is TGTGCCATGACTGACCCGGGACTACGCTTTGTTCAGGAGCTGTTTTTT. This translates into CAMTDPGLRFVQELFF.

This clone showed up just a few times. The chain couples TRBV28 to TRBJ1-2; no definite D call. CDR1 and CDR2 from the germline V gene are MDHEN and SYDVKM. Trimming shortened V by 6 bases and J by 4 bases, and 18 bases separated the two germline ends. This CDR3 is 15 amino acids long. The CDR3 DNA reads TGTGCCAGCAGCATTTCAGGTGCCCCGACCTATGGCTACACCTTC. Encoded protein: CASSISGAPTYGYTF.

On this clone itself: The sample carries other DNA sequences with the same CDR3. The rearrangement links TRBV5-4 to TRBJ1-1; 7 bases match TRBD1. With 0 bases clipped from V and 1 base from J, the junction kept 3 bases outside the gene matches. Germline CDR1 reads SGHNT; CDR2 reads YYREEE (reference sequence). The CDR3 covers 15 residues. This CDR3 is CASSLGGGGNTEAFF. The CDR3 DNA follows: TGTGCCAGCAGCTTGGGAGGGGGCGGGAACACTGAAGCTTTCTTT.

The chain has TRBV6-5 and TRBJ1-2; D not resolved. Germline CDR1 and CDR2: MNHEY and SVGAGI. V was cut by 2 bases and J by 0 bases, with 7 bases left in between. The CDR3 is 14 residues long. The CDR3 DNA follows: TGTGCCAGCAGTTACAGCGAAGCTAACTATGGCTACACCTTC. This translates into CASSYSEANYGYTF.

The chain couples TRBV5-1 to TRBJ2-1, with TRBD2 identical over 11 bases. Germline CDR1 is SGHRS and CDR2 is YFSETQ. V lost 4 bases, J lost 9 bases, and 9 bases stayed unmatched. The CDR3 totals 15 residues. CDR3 bases: TGCGCCAGCAGCCCACACACTAGCGGGGGACGTGAGCAGTTCTTC. Its translation is CASSPHTSGGREQFF.

The sample holds one count of this clone. The chain is built from TRBV28 and TRBJ1-2; no clear D. The ends were cut back, 3 bases at V and 1 base at J, with 9 bases in the middle. Germline V gene sequence: CDR1 MDHEN, CDR2 SYDVKM. This CDR3 contains 14 residues. The CDR3 spells CASSFASLNYGYTF. The CDR3 DNA reads as TGTGCCAGCAGTTTCGCGTCCCTTAACTATGGCTACACCTTC.

The chain couples TRBV19 to TRBJ2-2, with 7 bases identical to TRBD1. CDR1 is LNHDA and CDR2 is SQIVND in the germline V gene (reference sequence). The CDR3 runs to 15 residues. V lost 9 bases, J lost 0 bases, and 7 bases stayed unmatched. The CDR3 sequence is CASQSGTANTGELFF. The CDR3 bases are TGTGCCAGCCAATCCGGGACAGCGAACACCGGGGAGCTGTTTTTT.

The rearrangement links TRBV19 to TRBJ1-1; D gene unclear. The V gene lost 7 bases and the J gene lost 5 bases, with 11 bases spanning the gap. Germline V gene sequence: CDR1 LNHDA, CDR2 SQIVND (reference sequence). The CDR3 is made up of 12 amino acids. CDR3 amino acids: CASNPRWTEAFF. The CDR3 region has the DNA TGTGCCAGTAACCCCCGGTGGACTGAAGCTTTCTTT.

The V call is TRBV5-4, the J call TRBJ1-2; 7 positions agree with TRBD1. CDR3 length equals 12 residues. Trimming took 4 bases from V and 8 from J; bases not matched to a gene: 5. Germline assignment: CDR1 SGHNT and CDR2 YYREEE (reference sequence). CDR3 protein: CASSTAGGGYTF. The CDR3 coding sequence is TGTGCCAGCAGCACCGCAGGGGGAGGCTACACCTTC.

CDR3 sequence (DNA): TGTGCCAGCAGTCCGGGATCCGCCTACGAGCAGTACGTC. Translated, it gives CASSPGSAYEQYV. The chain employs TRBV11-2 and TRBJ2-7, with D possibly being TRBD2 (5 bases). Germline V gene sequence: CDR1 SGHAT, CDR2 FQNNGV. V lost 6 bases and J lost 2, with 11 bases in between. The CDR3 covers 13 residues.

V usage is TRBV5-1 and J usage is TRBJ2-3; D perhaps matches TRBD2 (5 bases). This CDR3 spans 15 amino acids. Germline V gene sequence: CDR1 SGHRS, CDR2 YFSETQ. V lost 2 bases and J 5 bases, leaving 15 bases between the germline ends. CDR3: CASSLWTDTGDTQYF. The CDR3 region has the DNA TGCGCCAGCAGCTTATGGACTGACACGGGAGATACGCAGTATTTT.

The chain links TRBV5-8 to TRBJ1-2, with D perhaps matching TRBD1 (5 bases). This CDR3 has 13 amino acids. Germline lookup yields CDR1 SGHTS and CDR2 YDEGEE. The V and J ends lost 4 bases and 4 bases respectively, with 11 bases between them. Here the CDR3 reads CASSPWGGYGYTF. The CDR3 coding sequence is TGTGCCAGCAGCCCCTGGGGGGGCTATGGCTACACCTTC.

This clone was detected many times. V gene TRBV5-6 combines with J gene TRBJ1-6; D gene ambiguous. The V gene lost 1 base and the J gene lost 7 bases, with 15 bases spanning the gap. The CDR3 has 16 amino acids. Germline CDR1 reads SGHDT; CDR2 reads YYEEEE. CDR3 loop: CASSLTPRSINSPLHF. The DNA of the CDR3 is TGTGCCAGCAGCTTGACTCCTCGGAGTATAAATTCACCCCTCCACTTT.

The chain recombines TRBV5-1 with TRBJ2-1, with D perhaps matching TRBD2 (5 bases). Germline V gene lookup returns CDR1 SGHRS and CDR2 YFSETQ. V was pared by 0 bases and J by 1 base, with 14 bases between. This CDR3 comprises 17 residues. CDR3 sequence (DNA): TGCGCCAGCAGCTTGGTAACTCGACCGGGGTCCTACAATGAGCAGTTCTTC. Its translation: CASSLVTRPGSYNEQFF. Full variable domain (rest looked up from reference TRBV5-1 and TRBJ2-1): KAGVTQTPRYLIKTRGQQVTLSCSPISGHRSVSWYQQTPGQGLQFLFEYFSETQRNKGNFPGRFSGRQFSNSRSEMNVSTLELGDSALYLCASSLVTRPGSYNEQFFGPGTRLTVL.

The gene calls are TRBV14 and TRBJ2-1; 8 bases are shared with TRBD2. The CDR3 has 13 amino acids. With 1 base clipped from V and 15 bases from J, the junction kept 8 bases outside the gene matches. Germline lookup yields CDR1 SGHDN and CDR2 FVKESK. Here the CDR3 reads CASSQVATGGRFF. Here the CDR3 DNA reads TGTGCCAGCAGCCAAGTCGCGACGGGGGGGAGGTTCTTC.

The chain joins TRBV3-1 (or the pseudogene TRBV3-2) to TRBJ2-1; 9 bases fit TRBD1. V gave up 0 bases and J gave up 4 bases; unmatched junction bases: 7. This CDR3 has 17 residues. Germline V gene sequence: CDR1 LGHDT, CDR2 YNNKEL (reference sequence). CDR3 protein: CASSQDPGQGLYNEQFF. The CDR3 DNA reads as TGTGCCAGCAGCCAAGACCCGGGACAGGGCCTATACAATGAGCAGTTCTTC.